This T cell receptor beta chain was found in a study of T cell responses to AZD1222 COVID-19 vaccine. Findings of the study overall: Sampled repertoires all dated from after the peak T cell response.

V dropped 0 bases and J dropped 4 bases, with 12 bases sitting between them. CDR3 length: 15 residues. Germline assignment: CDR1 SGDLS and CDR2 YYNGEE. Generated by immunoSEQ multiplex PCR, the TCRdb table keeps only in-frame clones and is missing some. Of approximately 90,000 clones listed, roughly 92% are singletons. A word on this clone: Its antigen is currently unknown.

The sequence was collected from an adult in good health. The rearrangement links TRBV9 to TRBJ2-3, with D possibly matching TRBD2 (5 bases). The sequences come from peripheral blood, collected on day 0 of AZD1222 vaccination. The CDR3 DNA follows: TGTGCCAGCAGCGTAGTATTGAGCGGCTCAGATACGCAGTATTTT. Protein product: CASSVVLSGSDTQYF.